The 7 T cell receptor beta chains below come from one sample, sequenced in a study of beta chain features in type 1 diabetes. Broader study findings: TCRB CDR3s were moderately but significantly shorter in Type 1 diabetes patients in all four CD4+ subsets.

The isolated RNA, all of it, was reverse transcribed, so expressed TCRB transcripts were what got sequenced. Assay: immunoSEQ multiplex PCR; the TCRdb copy retains only in-frame clones and omits some. The top ten clones hold around 0.12% of a sample with 600,000 to 700,000 clones, around 12% of them seen once. The antigens of these receptors remain unknown. Specimen: naive CD4+ T cells from blood. The receptor source for this set is a man aged 30 to 39 with type 1 diabetes.

This clone was observed a single time. J is TRBJ1-2 and V is TRBV6-8; D is uncertain. Trimming stripped 2 bases from V and 8 bases from J, with 15 bases between. The CDR3 loop spans 14 amino acids. Per the germline V gene, CDR1 is MNHGY and CDR2 is SAAAGT. This CDR3 is CASSYARGIRGYTF. Here the CDR3 DNA reads TGTGCCAGCAGTTACGCCCGGGGAATCCGCGGCTACACCTTC.

This clone was seen only a few times. The J gene is TRBJ2-5, the V gene TRBV27; a weak D match, TRBD2 (6 bases). Trimming left V 2 bases short and J 1 base short, with 8 bases between. Germline assignment: CDR1 MNHEY and CDR2 SMNVEV (reference sequence). This CDR3 has 14 amino acids. DNA for the CDR3: TGTGCCAGCAGTTTAGGAGGGGTCCAAGAGACCCAGTACTTC. Translated: CASSLGGVQETQYF.

The DNA for the CDR3 is TGTGCAGCCGGAGGCCGGGGGGCCTGGTTCTTC. Its translation is CAAGGRGAWFF. The V gene is TRBV19, the J gene TRBJ2-1, with D possibly TRBD2 on 7 matching bases. CDR1 is LNHDA, CDR2 SQIVND, per germline (reference sequence). This CDR3 contains 11 residues.

V usage is TRBV4-3 and J usage is TRBJ1-1; possibly TRBD1 for D (5 bases). The V gene lost 0 bases and the J gene lost 5 bases, with 13 bases spanning the gap. This CDR3 spans 15 amino acids. Germline lookup yields CDR1 LGHNA and CDR2 YSLEER. This CDR3 is CASSQDRQGRTEAFF. The DNA of the CDR3 is TGCGCCAGCAGCCAAGATCGGCAGGGCCGGACTGAAGCTTTCTTT.

This clone was counted a few times. The junction shows a germline mismatch at one end, possibly a read error. The chain couples TRBV28 to TRBJ2-1, with 10 bases lining up with TRBD2. The V gene's germline CDR1 is MDHEN and CDR2 SYDVKM. The CDR3 runs 14 residues. CDR3 in DNA: TGTGCCAGCAGCCCCCAGCTAGCGGGGGCTGTTTCGATCTTC. Translating gives CASSPQLAGAVSIF.

The rearrangement uses TRBV5-1 and TRBJ2-7; 9 nucleotides match TRBD1. Germline CDR1 and CDR2: SGHRS and YFSETQ. The CDR3 runs 14 residues. Trimming took 6 bases from V and 5 from J; bases not matched to a gene: 9. CDR3 in amino acids: CASTPAGQGHEQYF. CDR3 sequence (DNA): TGCGCCAGCACCCCCGCGGGACAGGGCCACGAGCAGTACTTC.

The V call is TRBV9, the J call TRBJ1-2; 9 bases fit TRBD1. Germline values: CDR1 SGDLS, CDR2 YYNGEE. With 2 bases clipped from V and 2 bases from J, the junction kept 10 bases outside the gene matches. The CDR3 loop spans 17 amino acids. This CDR3 reads CASSVGSGTGTNYGYTF. The CDR3 DNA follows: TGTGCCAGCAGCGTGGGTTCCGGGACAGGGACAAACTATGGCTACACCTTC.